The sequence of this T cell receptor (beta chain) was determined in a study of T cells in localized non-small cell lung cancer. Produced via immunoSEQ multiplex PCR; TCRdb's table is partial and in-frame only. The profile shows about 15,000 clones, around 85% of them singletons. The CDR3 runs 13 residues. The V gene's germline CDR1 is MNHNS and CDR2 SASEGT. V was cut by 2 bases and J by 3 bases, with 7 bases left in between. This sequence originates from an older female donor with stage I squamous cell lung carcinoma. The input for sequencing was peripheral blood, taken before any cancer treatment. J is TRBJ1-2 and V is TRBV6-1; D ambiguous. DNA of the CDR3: TGTGCCAGCAGTGAAATGGCGGACTATGGCTACACCTTC. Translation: CASSEMADYGYTF.